The 3 T cell receptor beta chains below all came from one sample that was sequenced in a study of blood T cell repertoires in COVID-19. Some clones are missing from TCRdb's copy, which holds only in-frame ones; the method was immunoSEQ multiplex PCR. Counted here are under 300,000 clones, roughly 87% occurring once; the ten biggest clones make up around 0.78%. What was sequenced was peripheral blood. The receptor set was obtained from a woman younger than 45 with acute or convalescent COVID-19.

This chain uses TRBV6-2 or TRBV6-3 with TRBJ1-1; no firm D call. Germline V CDR1 and CDR2: MNHEY, SVGEGT. The CDR3 length is 13 residues. V lost 5 bases to trimming and J lost 3 bases, with 10 bases between them. CDR3 sequence reads: CASSDFSYTEAFF. CDR3 DNA sequence: TGTGCCAGCAGTGATTTTAGTTACACTGAAGCTTTCTTT.

CDR3 loop: CATSVPLPWQGRNQPQHF. The CDR3 DNA reads TGTGCCACCAGTGTCCCTCTTCCCTGGCAGGGGCGGAATCAGCCCCAGCATTTT. This chain joins TRBV24-1 and TRBJ1-5; D perhaps matches TRBD1 (6 bases). Trimming left V 5 bases short and J 4 bases short, with 23 bases between. Germline loops: CDR1 KGHDR, CDR2 SFDVKD. The CDR3 contains 18 residues.

V usage is TRBV18 and J usage is TRBJ2-1, with D perhaps matching TRBD2 (5 bases). The CDR3 runs to 13 residues. The germline CDR1 and CDR2 sequences are KGHSH and LQKENI. The V end was cut by 3 bases, the J end by 6 bases, with 9 bases between. CDR3 nucleotide sequence: TGTGCCAGCTCACCTGTAGCGTTCAATGAGCAGTTCTTC. It yields the protein CASSPVAFNEQFF. The complete variable domain, with remaining parts taken from reference TRBV18 and TRBJ2-1, reads NAGVMQNPRHLVRRRGQEARLRCSPMKGHSHVYWYRQLPEEGLKFMVYLQKENIIDESGMPKERFSAEFPKEGPSILRIQQVVRGDSAAYFCASSPVAFNEQFFGPGTRLTVL.